This TCR beta chain was identified in a study of T cell repertoires in cytomegalovirus infection. On the study more broadly: Matching HLA type, along with CMV infection, was indicated by public TCR beta signatures. The study, taken as a whole, reports: CMV-specific HLA-C-restricted TCR beta clonotypes dominated the ex vivo response. Adding up the frequency of public TCR beta families identified people who carried CMV plus the relevant HLA.

A word on this clonotype: The antigen is undetermined.

TCRdb reprocessed the reads with MiXCR, giving one entry per CDR3 protein. The data contain about 500,000 distinct CDR3 sequences, about 33% of them singletons. Germline V gives CDR1 MNHEY, CDR2 SVGAGI. V was trimmed by 5 bases and J by 4 bases, leaving 26 bases between them. This CDR3 is 18 amino acids long. Sequenced here: cultured PBMCs, sampled from culture after CMV antigen stimulation. The sequence derives from a human donor in good health (CMV status not recorded). Some clones in this sample may be carry-over from other donors' samples. The V gene is TRBV6-5, the J gene TRBJ2-5; perhaps TRBD1 as D (6 bases). The CDR3 reads CASSDTTGSWGRGETQYF. The CDR3 DNA reads as TGTGCCAGCAGTGATACGACAGGTTCCTGGGGCCGCGGAGAGACCCAGTACTTC.